One and the same sample provided the 8 T cell receptor beta chains below, sequenced in a study of metastatic and nonmetastatic thyroid tumors. Patients were all untreated before their thyroid surgery. Using MiXCR, TCRdb re-called clones from the PCR reads. The sample lists under 20,000 clones; approximately 22% were seen once. The sample consisted of adjacent normal tissue. The receptors were gathered from a female donor with papillary thyroid cancer or a benign thyroid nodule (not recorded which). Some clones in this sample may be carry-over from other donors' samples.

This clone was counted between two and nine times. V and J are TRBV2 and TRBJ1-3; maybe TRBD1 (5 bases). CDR1 SNHLY and CDR2 FYNNEI come from the germline V gene. The CDR3 is 13 amino acids. V was cut by 4 bases and J by 7 bases, with 11 bases left in between. Here the CDR3 DNA reads TGTGCCAGCAGTGGAGACAGCTGGAACACCATATATTTT. It specifies CASSGDSWNTIYF.

In the case of this clone: The same CDR3 arises from other DNA sequences in this sample as well. The chain employs TRBV27 and TRBJ1-5, with 7 bases fitting TRBD1. This CDR3 contains 14 residues. Germline values: CDR1 MNHEY, CDR2 SMNVEV (reference sequence). The ends lost 9 bases at V and 5 bases at J; junction bases unmatched: 10. Here the CDR3 reads CASSPGQQDQPQHF. The CDR3 DNA reads as TGTGCCAGTAGCCCGGGACAGCAGGATCAGCCCCAGCATTTT.

This chain joins TRBV5-1 and TRBJ2-7, with no clear D. Per germline, CDR1 SGHRS and CDR2 YFSETQ. V shed 1 base and J shed 1 base, with 6 bases lying between them. This CDR3 has 13 residues. CDR3: CASSLSPSYEQYF. The CDR3 DNA reads as TGCGCCAGCAGCTTGTCCCCTTCCTACGAGCAGTACTTC.

The J gene is TRBJ2-3, the V gene TRBV7-2, with a tentative D call TRBD1 (5 bases). V dropped 6 bases and J dropped 5 bases, with 12 bases sitting between them. The CDR3 runs 13 residues. The V gene's germline CDR1 is SGHTA and CDR2 FQGNSA. The CDR3, as DNA: TGTGCCAGCAGTTCCAAAGGGGAAGATACGCAGTATTTT. It codes for CASSSKGEDTQYF. Full variable domain (remainder filled in from reference TRBV7-2 and TRBJ2-3): GAGVSQSPSNKVTEKGKDVELRCDPISGHTALYWYRQSLGQGLEFLIYFQGNSAPDKSGLPSDRFSAERTGGSVSTLTIQRTQQEDSAVYLCASSSKGEDTQYFGPGTRLTVL.

This sequence joins TRBV25-1 and TRBJ2-1; D possibly uses TRBD1 or TRBD2 (5 bases each). The CDR3 runs to 12 residues. CDR1 is MGHDK, CDR2 SYGVNS, per germline. The ends were cut back, 4 bases at V and 10 bases at J, with 11 bases in the middle. In DNA, the CDR3 is TGTGCCAGCAGTGGGGGGATACTGGAGCAGTTCTTC. It yields the protein CASSGGILEQFF.

This clone was counted a few times. This chain uses TRBV24-1 with TRBJ2-5; the D is unclear. There are 13 residues in the CDR3. Per germline, CDR1 KGHDR and CDR2 SFDVKD. The ends were cut back, 9 bases at V and 4 bases at J, with 14 bases in the middle. The DNA for the CDR3 is TGTGCCACCGCCCGAAGTTTAGGAGAGACCCAGTACTTC. Amino acids: CATARSLGETQYF.

The chain has TRBV20-1 and TRBJ1-1; no definite D call. The CDR3 spans 12 residues. V lost 4 bases to trimming and J lost 1 base, with 7 bases between them. Germline V lookup: CDR1 DFQATT, CDR2 SNEGSKA (reference sequence). CDR3 DNA: TGCAGTGCTAATCGGCAGAACACTGAAGCTTTCTTT. It encodes CSANRQNTEAFF.

This clone was recorded a few times. The CDR3 is CASTGNSPLHF. CDR3 coding DNA: TGTGCCAGCACCGGTAATTCACCCCTCCACTTT. The chain uses TRBV2 and TRBJ1-6; D gene uncertain. CDR1 is SNHLY and CDR2 is FYNNEI in the germline V gene. The CDR3 has 11 amino acids. The ends were cut back, 7 bases at V and 6 bases at J, with 4 bases in the middle.